Shown below are 18 T cell receptor beta chains from a single sample sequenced in a study of cytomegalovirus exposure and HLA in healthy donors. PCR employed 60 Vbeta and 13 Jbeta primers. Generated by immunoSEQ multiplex PCR, the TCRdb table keeps only in-frame clones and is missing some. Among around 130,000 clones, around three quarters were seen once, and the ten largest hold 1.5% to 2%. Material: PBMCs. Source of these receptors: a young man in good health and CMV-seronegative.

The chain couples TRBV11-3 to TRBJ2-1; the D is unclear. V was trimmed by 3 bases and J by 0 bases, leaving 9 bases between them. The CDR3 has 15 amino acids. CDR1 and CDR2 (germline): SGHNT, YENEEA. CDR3 sequence reads: CASSLTQSSYNEQFF. The CDR3 DNA sequence: TGTGCCAGCAGCTTGACTCAGAGCTCCTACAATGAGCAGTTCTTC.

The V and J genes are TRBV7-8 and TRBJ2-7, with TRBD2 matching 9 bases. CDR1 and CDR2 (germline): SGHVS, FQNEAQ. This CDR3 is built from 15 residues. V was clipped by 6 bases and J by 1 base; unmatched bases: 7. The CDR3 nucleotides read TGTGCCAGCAGTCCGTCTAGCGGGATGTCCTACGAGCAGTACGTC. This sequence encodes CASSPSSGMSYEQYV.

The chain carries TRBV6-1 and TRBJ2-5; D remains ambiguous. The CDR3 loop spans 13 amino acids. Trimming pared 1 base from V and 5 bases from J, leaving 8 bases between. The V gene's germline CDR1 is MNHNS and CDR2 SASEGT. This CDR3 reads CASSEGLRETQYF. The CDR3 nucleotides are TGTGCCAGCAGTGAAGGGCTTCGTGAGACCCAGTACTTC.

The chain recombines TRBV10-3 with TRBJ1-5; 7 bases align to TRBD1. CDR1 ENHRY and CDR2 SYGVKD come from the germline V gene. Trimming took 6 bases from V and 5 from J; bases not matched to a gene: 10. The CDR3 has 15 residues. The CDR3 sequence is CAIRQSPRGDQPQHF. As DNA, the CDR3 is TGTGCCATCAGACAATCGCCCAGGGGGGATCAGCCCCAGCATTTT.

This chain links TRBV19 with TRBJ1-2; D might be TRBD1 (5 bases). The V end was cut by 7 bases, the J end by 4 bases, with 19 bases between. Germline-derived CDR1 and CDR2 are LNHDA and SQIVND (reference sequence). The CDR3 loop spans 15 amino acids. For the CDR3, the DNA is TGTGCCAGTAACCCACTCCTGGGGCTTGCCTATGGCTACACCTTC. Its translation: CASNPLLGLAYGYTF. The variable domain in full, with the rest retrieved from reference TRBV19 and TRBJ1-2, is DGGITQSPKYLFRKEGQNVTLSCEQNLNHDAMYWYRQDPGQGLRLIYYSQIVNDFQKGDIAEGYSVSREKKESFPLTVTSAQKNPTAFYLCASNPLLGLAYGYTFGSGTRLTVV.

The chain has TRBV15 and TRBJ2-7, with 14 bases that match TRBD2. Trimming took 4 bases from V and 0 from J; bases not matched to a gene: 8. CDR1 is LNHNV, CDR2 YYDKDF, per germline (reference sequence). CDR3 size: 18 residues. Written as DNA, the CDR3 is TGTGCCACCAGCATCGGACTAGCGGGAGGAACCTCCTCCTACGAGCAGTACTTC. Translation: CATSIGLAGGTSSYEQYF.

The chain employs TRBV7-9 and TRBJ2-1, with 8 bases matching TRBD2. V gave up 5 bases and J gave up 6 bases; unmatched junction bases: 9. Germline V gives CDR1 SEHNR, CDR2 FQNEAQ (reference sequence). CDR3 length: 15 residues. CDR3 region: CASSPRAGTSNEQFF. The DNA of the CDR3 is TGTGCCAGCAGCCCGCGGGCCGGGACTAGCAATGAGCAGTTCTTC.

The chain employs TRBV4-3 and TRBJ2-3, with 7 bases matching TRBD1. The germline CDR1 and CDR2 sequences are LGHNA and YSLEER. V lost 0 bases and J lost 4; bases outside the gene matches: 10. The CDR3 has 17 amino acids. The CDR3 coding sequence is TGCGCCAGCAGCCAAGATTTCCGGGACAGATACCCAGATACGCAGTATTTT. Amino acids: CASSQDFRDRYPDTQYF.

The rearrangement links TRBV6-6 to TRBJ1-1; unclear D gene. This CDR3 is 14 amino acids long. The V end was cut by 2 bases, the J end by 1 base, with 8 bases between. The germline V gene has CDR1 MNHNY and CDR2 SVGAGI (reference sequence). CDR3 sequence (DNA): TGTGCCAGCAGTTACGAGGATACGAACACTGAAGCTTTCTTT. Translating gives CASSYEDTNTEAFF.

The chain links TRBV4-1 to TRBJ1-5; D unclear. The CDR3 loop spans 17 amino acids. Germline V gene lookup returns CDR1 MGHRA and CDR2 YSYEKL. The ends were cut back, 2 bases at V and 0 bases at J, with 14 bases in the middle. This CDR3 reads CASSQLAQRLSNQPQHF. The CDR3, as DNA: TGCGCCAGCAGCCAACTTGCACAGCGGCTTAGCAATCAGCCCCAGCATTTT.

J is TRBJ2-7 and V is TRBV5-1; 9 nucleotides line up with TRBD2. This CDR3 is 14 amino acids long. With V trimmed by 4 bases and J by 3 bases, 5 bases remained unmatched. Germline lookup yields CDR1 SGHRS and CDR2 YFSETQ. CDR3 coding DNA: TGCGCCAGCAGCCCTATAGCGGGAGTCTACGAGCAGTACTTC. Translating gives CASSPIAGVYEQYF.

The chain combines TRBV6-1 with TRBJ2-5, with 7 bases matching TRBD2. Germline CDR1 reads MNHNS; CDR2 reads SASEGT. Trimming took 6 bases from V and 2 from J; bases not matched to a gene: 6. CDR3 length: 14 amino acids. The CDR3 bases are TGTGCCAGCAGCCTTCTAGCGGTACAAGAGACCCAGTACTTC. Translated, it gives CASSLLAVQETQYF.

This CDR3 reads CASSLVGQGSYEQYF. The DNA of the CDR3 is TGTGCCAGCAGTTTGGTGGGACAGGGCTCCTACGAGCAGTACTTC. The genes are TRBV27 and TRBJ2-7; 9 bases map to TRBD1. Germline CDR1 and CDR2: MNHEY and SMNVEV (reference sequence). V trimming: 3 bases; J trimming: 0 bases; junction bases outside the gene matches: 3. The CDR3 spans 15 residues.

This chain connects TRBV6-5 to TRBJ2-1, with D unclear. The CDR3 runs to 15 residues. The germline gives CDR1 MNHEY, CDR2 SVGAGI. Between the trimmed V and J ends, which lost 0 bases and 0 bases, there was a span of 6 bases. Here the CDR3 DNA reads TGTGCCAGCAGTTACTCCCTAGTCTCCTACAATGAGCAGTTCTTC. It is translated as CASSYSLVSYNEQFF.

This chain joins TRBV5-1 and TRBJ2-1; 12 nucleotides match TRBD2. Germline V lookup: CDR1 SGHRS, CDR2 YFSETQ. The CDR3 has 13 amino acids. J was trimmed by 13 bases and V by 3 bases; bases with no gene match: 5. The CDR3 loop reads CASSSGLAGTQFF. CDR3 in DNA: TGCGCCAGCAGCTCCGGACTAGCGGGAACACAGTTCTTC.

This rearrangement joins TRBV5-1 to TRBJ2-3, with D possibly being TRBD1 (6 bases). Germline V gene data show CDR1 as SGHRS and CDR2 as YFSETQ. The CDR3 is 14 residues long. V was pared by 5 bases and J by 4 bases, with 14 bases between. The CDR3 here is CASSGPGVADTQYF. The CDR3 bases are TGCGCCAGCAGTGGGCCAGGGGTCGCAGATACGCAGTATTTT.

Here the CDR3 reads CASSESSGGNEKLFF. The CDR3 nucleotides read TGTGCCAGCAGTGAATCTTCGGGGGGGAATGAAAAACTGTTTTTT. V gene TRBV6-1 combines with J gene TRBJ1-4, with a tentative D call TRBD1 (5 bases). Looked up from germline, CDR1 is MNHNS and CDR2 is SASEGT. Trimming left V 2 bases short and J 5 bases short, with 12 bases between. This CDR3 spans 15 amino acids.

V gene TRBV6-5 combines with J gene TRBJ2-2; possibly TRBD2 for D (5 bases). V was cut by 8 bases and J by 3 bases, with 16 bases left in between. Germline V lookup: CDR1 MNHEY, CDR2 SVGAGI. CDR3 length: 15 amino acids. The DNA of the CDR3 is TGTGCCAGCGCCCCCACGGGGTGGGACACCGGGGAGCTGTTTTTT. The encoded protein is CASAPTGWDTGELFF.